These T cell receptor beta chains were read from a single sample in a study of early T cells in non-severe SARS-CoV-2 infection. TCRdb itself ran the 5' RACE reads through MiXCR, one entry per CDR3 protein. The sample has roughly 28,000 distinct CDR3 sequences, 5% to 5.5% seen once; the top ten hold approximately 0.87%. The sequenced sample consisted of whole blood. These receptors were taken from an adult who was a healthcare worker with PCR-confirmed SARS-CoV-2 infection or an uninfected control (not recorded which). CDR3s include the opening cysteine and the closing phenylalanine or tryptophan. Each record gives: V gene, D gene, clone size, J gene, CDR3 DNA, CDR3 protein. The D gene is left open where the match is weak. Not every row has a clone size; where given, it reads once, few, many or a size class.

>TRBV27|TRBD1|few|TRBJ2-1
TGTGCCAGCGCAACCGGGACAGGTCGCAATGAGCAGTTCTTC
CASATGTGRNEQFF
>TRBV9|.|many|TRBJ1-6
TGTGCCAGCAGCGCGGGACCGACTTATAATTCACCCCTCCACTTT
CASSAGPTYNSPLHF
>TRBV7-2|.|many|TRBJ2-3
TGTGCCAGCAGCCCCCGACAGACCCGCCTGAGCACAGATACGCAGTATTTT
CASSPRQTRLSTDTQYF
>TRBV7-2|.|many|TRBJ2-2
TGTGCCAGCAGCAAACGAAGAGGGAGCGGAATCACCGGGGAGCTGTTTTTT
CASSKRRGSGITGELFF
>TRBV20-1|.|few|TRBJ2-5
TGCAGTGCTAGAGATTCGGGGCAGGGTGAGACCCAGTACTTC
CSARDSGQGETQYF
>TRBV7-2|TRBD2|.|TRBJ2-5
TGTGCCAGCAGCGTTGACCTAGCGGGAGGTGTCTTTCAAGAGACCCAGTACTTC
CASSVDLAGGVFQETQYF
>TRBV7-8|.|many|TRBJ1-1
TGTGCCAGCACCTCTCGGAACACTGAAGCTTTCTTT
CASTSRNTEAFF
>TRBV7-6|.|few|TRBJ2-7
TGTGCCAGCAGCCCGGGGATCACTTCCTACGAGCAGTACTTC
CASSPGITSYEQYF
>TRBV2|.|many|TRBJ2-7
TGTGCCAGCAGTGGGAACGGCTACGAGCAGTACTTC
CASSGNGYEQYF
>TRBV20-1|.|.|TRBJ2-3
TGCAGTGCTAGCGGGACACGGACAGATACGCAGTATTTT
CSASGTRTDTQYF
>TRBV11-2|.|many|TRBJ2-3
TGTGCCAGCACCGAAGACACAGGCACAGATACGCAGTATTTT
CASTEDTGTDTQYF
>TRBV6-6|.|many|TRBJ1-2
TGTGCCAGCAGTGGGCAGGGGTCCGGGGACTATGGCTACACCTTC
CASSGQGSGDYGYTF
>TRBV5-1|.|few|TRBJ1-1
TGCGCCAGCAGCTTGGCCAATGGTTTCGGCAGGGCGGCTTTCTTT
CASSLANGFGRAAFF
>TRBV7-6|.|many|TRBJ2-2
TGTGCCAGCAGCTTATCTGGACTGCCCACCGGGGAGCTGTTTTTT
CASSLSGLPTGELFF
>TRBV7-2|TRBD2|.|TRBJ2-3
TGTGCCAGCAGCTTTAGGGCTAGCGGGGGGGCGGTTCCAGATACGCAGTATTTT
CASSFRASGGAVPDTQYF
>TRBV5-1|.|many|TRBJ2-1
TGCGCCAGCAGCTTGGTACTACAGGGAGGTGAGCAGTTCTTC
CASSLVLQGGEQFF
>TRBV24-1|.|.|TRBJ2-7
TGTGCCACCAGTGATAGAGGGTACGAGCAGTACTTC
CATSDRGYEQYF
>TRBV20-1|.|few|TRBJ1-1
TGCAGTGCTTTAAGGGGCAGCATGATTATGAACACTGAAGCTTTCTTT
CSALRGSMIMNTEAFF
>TRBV10-3|.|.|TRBJ1-3
TGTGCCATCAGTGATTCGGGGGATGGAAACACCATATATTTT
CAISDSGDGNTIYF
>TRBV12-3/TRBV12-4|.|many|TRBJ1-2
TGTGCCAGCACCCAGGGCTATGGCTACACCTTC
CASTQGYGYTF
>TRBV2|.|many|TRBJ1-1
TGTGCCAGCCCCCCCGGGTACAGGGTGAACACTGAAGCTTTCTTT
CASPPGYRVNTEAFF
>TRBV10-3|.|.|TRBJ2-1
TGTGCCATCAGTGAAACAGCCTACAATGAGCAGTTCTTC
CAISETAYNEQFF
>TRBV19|.|.|TRBJ2-7
TGTGCCAGTAGTGGGGGCCCCTACGAGCAGTACTTC
CASSGGPYEQYF
>TRBV10-3|.|.|TRBJ1-1
TGTGCCATCCGGGAGGGGTTTACTGAAGCTTTCTTT
CAIREGFTEAFF
>TRBV7-2|.|many|TRBJ2-1
TGTGCCAGCAGCCCTCCGGGAGCTCACTCCTACAATGAGCAGTTCTTC
CASSPPGAHSYNEQFF
>TRBV12-3/TRBV12-4|TRBD1|few|TRBJ2-5
TGTGCCAGCAGCTCTGGGACAGGGTCCCCACAAGAGACCCAGTACTTC
CASSSGTGSPQETQYF
>TRBV6-1|.|many|TRBJ1-5
TGTGCCAGCATGGCAGGGGATCAGCCCCAGCATTTT
CASMAGDQPQHF
>TRBV19|.|many|TRBJ1-6
TGTGCCAGTAGTATTAACCGGGACCCACCGTCACCCCTCCACTTT
CASSINRDPPSPLHF
>TRBV30|.|.|TRBJ1-1
TGTGCCTGGAGTGGGGGCACAGGGAGCACTGAAGCTTTCTTT
CAWSGGTGSTEAFF
>TRBV29-1|TRBD1|many|TRBJ1-4
TGCAGCGTTGGACAGGGGGATGAAAAACTGTTTTTT
CSVGQGDEKLFF
>TRBV29-1|.|.|TRBJ1-1
TGCAGCGGCTCCGTGGACAGCTTGAACACTGAAGCTTTCTTT
CSGSVDSLNTEAFF
>TRBV30|.|few|TRBJ2-7
TGTGCCTGGAATAGGGAGAGCAGGGCGGGTAACGAGCAGTACTTC
CAWNRESRAGNEQYF
>TRBV27|.|few|TRBJ1-2
TGTGCCAGCAGTTTTCAGGGTCTCTATGGCTACACCTTC
CASSFQGLYGYTF
>TRBV2|.|few|TRBJ1-4
TGTGCCAGCAGTGAAATAAATTATTTAGGACAACTGTTTTTT
CASSEINYLGQLFF
>TRBV29-1|.|many|TRBJ2-1
TGCAGCGTTGAACGCAGGGGCGGGAATGAGCAGTTCTTC
CSVERRGGNEQFF
>TRBV3-1|.|.|TRBJ2-1
TGTGCCAGCAGCAACAACAGGGACACCTACTATGAGCAGTTCTTC
CASSNNRDTYYEQFF
>TRBV20-1|.|many|TRBJ1-2
TGCAGTGCTAGAGAGGGAGCTGACTATGGCTACACCTTC
CSAREGADYGYTF
>TRBV12-3/TRBV12-4|.|many|TRBJ2-1
TGTGCCAGCAGCATCCGAACGCGGGGAAACTACAATGAGCAGTTCTTC
CASSIRTRGNYNEQFF
>TRBV24-1|.|medium-sized|TRBJ2-7
TGTGCCACCAGTCCCGGACGGGCCTACGAGCAGTACTTC
CATSPGRAYEQYF
>TRBV10-2|.|many|TRBJ1-3
TGCGCCAGCAGTGTGGTCTTGTCTGGAAACACCATATATTTT
CASSVVLSGNTIYF